Given below is one T cell receptor (beta chain) in context. Its antigen remains unidentified. Germline CDR1 reads GTSNPN; CDR2 reads SVGIG (reference sequence). This CDR3 is built from 13 residues. V was clipped by 3 bases and J by 7 bases; unmatched bases: 6. Measured with immunoSEQ multiplex PCR; TCRdb has only the in-frame clones, and not every one. The profile shows around 130,000 clones, over 85% of them singletons. The sample is drawn from a study of T cell responses to AZD1222 COVID-19 vaccine. Study conclusions and caveats: Clonal diversity was possibly underestimated; the donors were predominantly white British and more often female. Once two AZD1222 doses were given, Spike-specific TCR breadth and depth went up.

V and J are TRBV30 and TRBJ1-2; 9 bases are shared with TRBD1. The sequenced sample was peripheral blood, obtained on day 0 of AZD1222 vaccination. This receptor was obtained from an adult in good health. The CDR3 spells CAWRKQGASGYTF. CDR3 coding DNA: TGTGCCTGGAGAAAACAGGGGGCCAGTGGCTACACCTTC.